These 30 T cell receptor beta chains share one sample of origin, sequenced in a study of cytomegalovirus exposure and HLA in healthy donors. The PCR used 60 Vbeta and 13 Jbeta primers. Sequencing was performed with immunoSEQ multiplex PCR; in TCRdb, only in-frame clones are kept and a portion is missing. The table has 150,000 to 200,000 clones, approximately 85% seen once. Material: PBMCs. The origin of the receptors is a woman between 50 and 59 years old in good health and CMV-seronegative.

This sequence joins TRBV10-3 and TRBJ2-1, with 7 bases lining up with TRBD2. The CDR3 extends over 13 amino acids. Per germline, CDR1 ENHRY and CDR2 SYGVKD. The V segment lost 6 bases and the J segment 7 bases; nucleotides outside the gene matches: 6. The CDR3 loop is CAISIAGLNEQFF. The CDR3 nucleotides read TGTGCCATCAGCATAGCGGGCTTGAATGAGCAGTTCTTC.

The CDR3, as DNA: TGCAGCGTTGATGGAGCTCGGGAGGGCTCCTACGAGCAGTACTTC. Its translation: CSVDGAREGSYEQYF. The rearrangement joins TRBV29-1 to TRBJ2-7, with TRBD2 matching over 8 bases. The ends lost 3 bases at V and 0 bases at J; junction bases unmatched: 7. The CDR3 contains 15 residues. CDR1 and CDR2 from the germline V gene are SQVTM and ANQGSEA.

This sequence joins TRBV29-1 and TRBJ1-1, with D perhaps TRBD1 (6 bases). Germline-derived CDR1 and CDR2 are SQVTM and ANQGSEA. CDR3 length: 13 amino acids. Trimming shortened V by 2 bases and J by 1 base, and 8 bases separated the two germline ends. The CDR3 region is CSVETTGNTEAFF. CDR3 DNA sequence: TGCAGCGTTGAAACGACAGGGAACACTGAAGCTTTCTTT.

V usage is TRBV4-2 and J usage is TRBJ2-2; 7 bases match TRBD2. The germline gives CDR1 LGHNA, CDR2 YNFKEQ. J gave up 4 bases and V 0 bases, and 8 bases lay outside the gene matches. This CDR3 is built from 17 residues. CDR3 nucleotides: TGTGCCAGCAGCCAAGAAGGGGCGGGAGTGGTCACCGGGGAGCTGTTTTTT. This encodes CASSQEGAGVVTGELFF.

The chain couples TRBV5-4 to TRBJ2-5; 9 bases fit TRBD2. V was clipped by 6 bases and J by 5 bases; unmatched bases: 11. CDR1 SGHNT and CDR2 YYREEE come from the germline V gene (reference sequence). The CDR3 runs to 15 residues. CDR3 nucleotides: TGTGCCAGCATCAAAGAGGGGGGACTAGCTGAGACCCAGTACTTC. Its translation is CASIKEGGLAETQYF.

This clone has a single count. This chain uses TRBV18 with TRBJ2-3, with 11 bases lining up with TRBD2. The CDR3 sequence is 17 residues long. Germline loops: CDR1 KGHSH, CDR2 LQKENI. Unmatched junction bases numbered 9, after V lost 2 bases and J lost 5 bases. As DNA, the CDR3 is TGTGCCAGCTCACCAGATACTAGCGGGAGCTTACAAGATACGCAGTATTTT. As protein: CASSPDTSGSLQDTQYF.

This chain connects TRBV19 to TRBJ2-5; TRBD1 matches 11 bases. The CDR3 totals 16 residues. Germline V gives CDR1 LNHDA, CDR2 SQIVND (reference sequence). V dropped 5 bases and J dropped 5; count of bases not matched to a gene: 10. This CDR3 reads CASSPRTGGEEETQYF. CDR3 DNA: TGTGCCAGTAGTCCCAGGACAGGGGGCGAGGAGGAGACCCAGTACTTC.

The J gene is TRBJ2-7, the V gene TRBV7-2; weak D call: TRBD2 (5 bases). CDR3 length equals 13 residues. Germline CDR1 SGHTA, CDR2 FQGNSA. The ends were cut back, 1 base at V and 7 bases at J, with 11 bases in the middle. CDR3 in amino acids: CASSLGNSGEQYF. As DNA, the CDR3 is TGTGCCAGCAGCTTAGGGAATTCGGGAGAGCAGTACTTC.

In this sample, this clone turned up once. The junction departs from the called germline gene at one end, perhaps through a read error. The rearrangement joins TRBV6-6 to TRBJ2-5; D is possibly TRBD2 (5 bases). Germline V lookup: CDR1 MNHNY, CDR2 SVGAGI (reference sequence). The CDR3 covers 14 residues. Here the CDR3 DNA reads TGTGCCAGCGGCCTCGTGGGCGGGCAAGAGGCCCAGTACTTC. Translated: CASGLVGGQEAQYF.

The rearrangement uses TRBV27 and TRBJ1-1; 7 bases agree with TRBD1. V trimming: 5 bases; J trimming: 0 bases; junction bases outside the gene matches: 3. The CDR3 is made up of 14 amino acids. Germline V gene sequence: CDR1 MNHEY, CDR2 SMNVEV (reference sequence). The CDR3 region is CASSTQGMNTEAFF. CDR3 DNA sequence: TGTGCCAGCAGTACACAGGGGATGAACACTGAAGCTTTCTTT.

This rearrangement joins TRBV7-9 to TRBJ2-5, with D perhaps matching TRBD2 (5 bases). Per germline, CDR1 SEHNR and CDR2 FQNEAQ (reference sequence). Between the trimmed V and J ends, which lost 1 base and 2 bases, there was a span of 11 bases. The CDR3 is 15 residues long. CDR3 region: CASSLDRLLQETQYF. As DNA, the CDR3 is TGTGCCAGCAGCTTAGATCGACTACTGCAAGAGACCCAGTACTTC.

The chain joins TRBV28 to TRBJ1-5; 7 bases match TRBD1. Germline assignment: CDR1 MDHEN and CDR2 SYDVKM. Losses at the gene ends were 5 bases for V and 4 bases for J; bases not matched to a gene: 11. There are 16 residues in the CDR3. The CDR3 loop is CASSPKTGRVNQPQHF. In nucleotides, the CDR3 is TGTGCCAGCAGTCCCAAGACAGGGCGCGTAAATCAGCCCCAGCATTTT.

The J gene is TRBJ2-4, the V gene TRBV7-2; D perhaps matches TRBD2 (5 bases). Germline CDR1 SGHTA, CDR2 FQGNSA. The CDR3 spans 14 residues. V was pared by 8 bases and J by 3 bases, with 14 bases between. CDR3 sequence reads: CASSGGAVKNIQYF. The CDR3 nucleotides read TGTGCCAGCTCAGGAGGAGCGGTCAAAAACATTCAGTACTTC. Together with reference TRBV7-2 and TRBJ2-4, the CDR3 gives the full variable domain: GAGVSQSPSNKVTEKGKDVELRCDPISGHTALYWYRQSLGQGLEFLIYFQGNSAPDKSGLPSDRFSAERTGGSVSTLTIQRTQQEDSAVYLCASSGGAVKNIQYFGAGTRLSVL.

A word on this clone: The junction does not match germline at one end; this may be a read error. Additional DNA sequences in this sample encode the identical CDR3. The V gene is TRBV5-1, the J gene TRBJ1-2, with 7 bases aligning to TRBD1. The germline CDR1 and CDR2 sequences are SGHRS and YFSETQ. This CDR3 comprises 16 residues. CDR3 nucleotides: TGTGCCAGCAGCCCCTACCTCAGGGGGGAACTATATGGCTACACCTTC. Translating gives CASSPYLRGELYGYTF.

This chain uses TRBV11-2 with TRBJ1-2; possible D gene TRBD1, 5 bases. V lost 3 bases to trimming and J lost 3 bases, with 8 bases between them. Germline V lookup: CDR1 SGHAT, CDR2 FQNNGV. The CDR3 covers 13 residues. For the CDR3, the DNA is TGTGCCAGCAGCTTTCGCAGGGACTATGGCTACACCTTC. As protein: CASSFRRDYGYTF.

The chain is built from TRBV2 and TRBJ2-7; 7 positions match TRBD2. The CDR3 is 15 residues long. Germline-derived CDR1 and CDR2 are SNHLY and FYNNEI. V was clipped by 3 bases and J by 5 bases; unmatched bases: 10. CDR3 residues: CASSDSGRARHEQYF. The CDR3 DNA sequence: TGTGCCAGCAGTGATAGTGGGAGGGCTCGGCACGAGCAGTACTTC.

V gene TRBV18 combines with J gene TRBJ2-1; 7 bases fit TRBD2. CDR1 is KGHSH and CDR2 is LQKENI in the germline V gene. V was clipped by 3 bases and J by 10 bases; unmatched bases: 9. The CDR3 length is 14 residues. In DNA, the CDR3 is TGTGCCAGCTCACCCCCGGCTAGCGGAGGGGAGCAGTTCTTC. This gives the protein CASSPPASGGEQFF. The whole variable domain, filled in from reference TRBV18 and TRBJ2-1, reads NAGVMQNPRHLVRRRGQEARLRCSPMKGHSHVYWYRQLPEEGLKFMVYLQKENIIDESGMPKERFSAEFPKEGPSILRIQQVVRGDSAAYFCASSPPASGGEQFFGPGTRLTVL.

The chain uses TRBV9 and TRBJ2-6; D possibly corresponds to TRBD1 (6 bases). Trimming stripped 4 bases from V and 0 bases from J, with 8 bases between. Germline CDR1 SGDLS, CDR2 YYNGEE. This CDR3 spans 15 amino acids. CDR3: CASSRGSSGANVLTF. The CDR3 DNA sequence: TGTGCCAGCAGCAGGGGGAGCTCTGGGGCCAACGTCCTGACTTTC.

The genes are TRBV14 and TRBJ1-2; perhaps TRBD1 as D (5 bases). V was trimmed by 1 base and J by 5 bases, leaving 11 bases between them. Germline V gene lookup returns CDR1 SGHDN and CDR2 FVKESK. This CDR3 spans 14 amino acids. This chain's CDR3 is CASSQGRVGYGYTF. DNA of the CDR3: TGTGCCAGCAGCCAAGGCAGGGTCGGATATGGCTACACCTTC.

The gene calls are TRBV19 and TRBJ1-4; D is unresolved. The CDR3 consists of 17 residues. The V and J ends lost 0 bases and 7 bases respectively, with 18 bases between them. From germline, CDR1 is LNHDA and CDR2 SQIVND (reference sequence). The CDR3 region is CASSIEAGWLFGEKLFF. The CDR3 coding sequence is TGTGCCAGTAGTATAGAAGCCGGGTGGCTGTTTGGTGAAAAACTGTTTTTT.

The DNA of the CDR3 is TGTGCCAGCTCACCACCCGGGACAGGGATATTCAGTGAGCAGTTCTTC. It encodes CASSPPGTGIFSEQFF. The chain has TRBV18 and TRBJ2-1; 9 bases map to TRBD1. J was trimmed by 9 bases and V by 0 bases; bases with no gene match: 9. The CDR3 spans 16 residues. CDR1 KGHSH and CDR2 LQKENI come from the germline V gene.

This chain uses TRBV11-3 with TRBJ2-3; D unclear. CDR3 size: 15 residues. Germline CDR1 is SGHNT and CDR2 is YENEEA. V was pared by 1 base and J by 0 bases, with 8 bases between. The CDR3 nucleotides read TGTGCCAGCAGCTTAGGAGTTGTTAGCACAGATACGCAGTATTTT. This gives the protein CASSLGVVSTDTQYF. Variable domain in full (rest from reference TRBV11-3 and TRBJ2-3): EAGVVQSPRYKIIEKKQPVAFWCNPISGHNTLYWYLQNLGQGPELLIRYENEEAVDDSQLPKDRFSAERLKGVDSTLKIQPAELGDSAVYLCASSLGVVSTDTQYFGPGTRLTVL.

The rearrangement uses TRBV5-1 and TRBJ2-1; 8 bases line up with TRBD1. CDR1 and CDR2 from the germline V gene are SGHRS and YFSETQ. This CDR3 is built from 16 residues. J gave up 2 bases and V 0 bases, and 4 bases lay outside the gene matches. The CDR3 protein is CASSLVPDRAYNEQFF. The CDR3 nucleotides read TGCGCCAGCAGCTTGGTCCCGGACAGGGCCTACAATGAGCAGTTCTTC.

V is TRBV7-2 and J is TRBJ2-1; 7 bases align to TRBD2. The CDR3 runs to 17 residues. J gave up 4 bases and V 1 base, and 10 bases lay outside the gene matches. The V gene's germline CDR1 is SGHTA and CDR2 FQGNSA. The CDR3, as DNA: TGTGCCAGCAGCTTAGATCCCCTCGGGAGGAATTACAATGAGCAGTTCTTC. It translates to CASSLDPLGRNYNEQFF.

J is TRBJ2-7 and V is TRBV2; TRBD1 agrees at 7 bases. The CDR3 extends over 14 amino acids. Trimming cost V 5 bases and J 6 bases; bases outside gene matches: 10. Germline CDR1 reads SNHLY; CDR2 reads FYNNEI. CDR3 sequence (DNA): TGTGCCAGCAGTAATACAGGGGTATCTCTCGAGCAGTACTTC. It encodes CASSNTGVSLEQYF.

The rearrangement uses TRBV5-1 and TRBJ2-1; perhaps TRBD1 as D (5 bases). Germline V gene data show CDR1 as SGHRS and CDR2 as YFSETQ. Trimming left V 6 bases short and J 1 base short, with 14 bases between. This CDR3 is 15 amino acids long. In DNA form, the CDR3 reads TGCGCCAGCATCCGCGGTGACAGATCCTACAATGAGCAGTTCTTC. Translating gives CASIRGDRSYNEQFF.

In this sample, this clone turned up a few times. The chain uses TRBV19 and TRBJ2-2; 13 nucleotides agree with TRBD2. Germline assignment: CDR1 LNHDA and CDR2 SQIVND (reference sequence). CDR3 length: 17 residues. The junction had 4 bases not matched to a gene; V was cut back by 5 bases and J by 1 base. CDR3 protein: CASSGRLAGGNTGELFF. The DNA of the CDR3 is TGTGCCAGTAGTGGAAGACTAGCGGGAGGGAACACCGGGGAGCTGTTTTTT. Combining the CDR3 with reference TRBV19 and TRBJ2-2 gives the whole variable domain DGGITQSPKYLFRKEGQNVTLSCEQNLNHDAMYWYRQDPGQGLRLIYYSQIVNDFQKGDIAEGYSVSREKKESFPLTVTSAQKNPTAFYLCASSGRLAGGNTGELFFGEGSRLTVL.

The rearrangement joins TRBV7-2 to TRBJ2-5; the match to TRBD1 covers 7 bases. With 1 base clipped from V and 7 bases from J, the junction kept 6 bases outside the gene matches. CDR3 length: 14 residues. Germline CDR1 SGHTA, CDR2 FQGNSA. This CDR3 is CASSLDRDRGTQYF. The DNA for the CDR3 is TGTGCCAGCAGCTTAGACCGGGACAGAGGGACCCAGTACTTC.

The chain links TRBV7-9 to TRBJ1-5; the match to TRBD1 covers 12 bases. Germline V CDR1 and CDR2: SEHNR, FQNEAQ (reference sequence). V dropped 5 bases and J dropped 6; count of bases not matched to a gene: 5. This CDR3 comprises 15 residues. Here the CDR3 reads CASSPGTGGIQPQHF. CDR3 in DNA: TGTGCCAGCAGCCCCGGGACAGGGGGCATTCAGCCCCAGCATTTT.

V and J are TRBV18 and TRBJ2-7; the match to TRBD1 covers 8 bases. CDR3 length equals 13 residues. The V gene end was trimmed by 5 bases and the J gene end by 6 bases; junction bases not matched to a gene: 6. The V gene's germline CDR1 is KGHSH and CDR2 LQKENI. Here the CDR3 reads CASSAQGAAEQYF. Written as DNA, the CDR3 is TGTGCCAGCTCAGCCCAGGGGGCGGCCGAGCAGTACTTC.